This T cell receptor (beta chain) was retrieved from a study of blood T cell repertoires in COVID-19. Across the whole study: The study drew acute and convalescent COVID-19 samples from the United States, Italy and Spain.

Sequenced by immunoSEQ multiplex PCR; TCRdb stores in-frame clones only, minus some. Counted here are 270,000 or so clones, around 86% occurring once; the ten biggest clones make up over 2.5%. Adults between roughly 18 and 90 years of age took part from 20 to 25 US areas. Participants were placed into cohorts based on the clinical history they reported. Recovery meant two consecutive negative NP/OP PCR tests, professional clearance, or resolved symptoms. The sample consisted of PBMCs or T cells enriched from blood (not recorded which). The receptor was isolated from a young woman who had recovered from COVID-19.

The CDR3 DNA sequence: TGTGCCAGCAGCGTAGGAAGCTCTGTGGGGGGGGGCATTTACAATGAGCAGTTCTTC. This codes for CASSVGSSVGGGIYNEQFF. The V call is TRBV9, the J call TRBJ2-1; a weak D match, TRBD2 (7 bases). Looked up from germline, CDR1 is SGDLS and CDR2 is YYNGEE. V was clipped by 0 bases and J by 4 bases, with 23 bases between them. The CDR3 runs to 19 residues.